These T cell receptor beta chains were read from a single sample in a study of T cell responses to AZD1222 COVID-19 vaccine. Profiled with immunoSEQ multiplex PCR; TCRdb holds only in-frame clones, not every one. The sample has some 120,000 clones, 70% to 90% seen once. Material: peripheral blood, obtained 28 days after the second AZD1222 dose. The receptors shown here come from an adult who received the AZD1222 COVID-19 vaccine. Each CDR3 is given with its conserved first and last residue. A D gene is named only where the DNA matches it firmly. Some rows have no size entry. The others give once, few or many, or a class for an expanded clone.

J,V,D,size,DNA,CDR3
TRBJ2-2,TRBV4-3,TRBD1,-,TGCGCCAGCAGCCCTCAGGGACAGGGAAACACCGGGGAGCTGTTTTTT,CASSPQGQGNTGELFF
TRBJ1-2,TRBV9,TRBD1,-,TGTGCCAGCAGCTTATCACAGGGGGGTGGTGGCTACACCTTC,CASSLSQGGGGYTF
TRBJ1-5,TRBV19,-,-,TGTGCCAGTAGTATAGCAGGGTTTGCCAATCAGCCCCAGCATTTT,CASSIAGFANQPQHF
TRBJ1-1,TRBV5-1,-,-,TGCGCCAGCAGCTTGGAGGCGGGCTACACTGAAGCTTTCTTT,CASSLEAGYTEAFF
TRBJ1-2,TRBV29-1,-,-,TGCAGCGTTGAAGATCGCGGAACCCGCTATGGCTACACCTTC,CSVEDRGTRYGYTF
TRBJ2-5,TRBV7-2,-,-,TGTGCCAGCAGCTTAGCGACCCTCTTTGGTAGAACAGAGACCCAGTACTTC,CASSLATLFGRTETQYF
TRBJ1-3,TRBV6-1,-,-,TGTGCCAGCAGTGAGGGTTTCTCTGGAAACACCATATATTTT,CASSEGFSGNTIYF
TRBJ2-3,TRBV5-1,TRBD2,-,TGCGCCAGCAGCTCAACCGGGACTAGCGGGGGAAACACAGATACGCAGTATTTT,CASSSTGTSGGNTDTQYF
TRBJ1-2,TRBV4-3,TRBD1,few,TGCGCCAGCAGCCATGGGACAGAAAATTTCTATGGCTACACCTTC,CASSHGTENFYGYTF
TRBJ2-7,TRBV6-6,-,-,TGTGCCAGCAGTTACCTGGGGAGCGAGCAGTACTTC,CASSYLGSEQYF
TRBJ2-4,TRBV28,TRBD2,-,TGTGCCAGCAGTTCAGTAGCGGGAGGAGCTGCCAAAAACATTCAGTACTTC,CASSSVAGGAAKNIQYF
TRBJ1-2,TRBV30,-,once,TGTGCCTGGAGTTGGGACTCCGCTCGCGGCTACACCTTC,CAWSWDSARGYTF
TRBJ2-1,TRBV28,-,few,TGTGCCAGCAGCACCTACCGTCGGGGCCCCACACACAATGAGCAGTTCTTC,CASSTYRRGPTHNEQFF
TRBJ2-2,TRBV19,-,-,TGTGCCAGTATCCGGTCGGCCGCGAACACCGGGGAGCTGTTTTTT,CASIRSAANTGELFF
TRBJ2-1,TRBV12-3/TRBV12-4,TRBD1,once,TGTGCCAGCAGTTTAACAGGGGGCGATGAGCAGTTCTTC,CASSLTGGDEQFF
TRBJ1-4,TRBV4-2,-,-,TGTGCCAGCAGCCAAGCGCCGGGTGCTGAAAAACTGTTTTTT,CASSQAPGAEKLFF
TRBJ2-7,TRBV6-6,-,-,TGTGCCAGCCTCCTGGCTGGTGTGCACGAGCAGTACTTC,CASLLAGVHEQYF
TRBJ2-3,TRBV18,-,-,TGTGCCAGCTCACCACGTCCGGCATCCTCTAGCACAGATACGCAGTATTTT,CASSPRPASSSTDTQYF
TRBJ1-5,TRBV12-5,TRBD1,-,TGTGCTAGTGGTTTGGGGACAGGTAGCAATCAGCCCCAGCATTTT,CASGLGTGSNQPQHF
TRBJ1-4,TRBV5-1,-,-,TGCGCCAGCAGCAGATCCGGGGCCGCGGGTGAAAAACTGTTTTTT,CASSRSGAAGEKLFF
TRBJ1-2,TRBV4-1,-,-,TGCGCCAGCAGCCTGCTTCCAACCGCTGGGGATGGCTACACCTTC,CASSLLPTAGDGYTF
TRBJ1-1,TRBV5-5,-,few,TGTGCCAGCAGCTTGGAAGCGGGGGGCATTGGAGCTTTCTTT,CASSLEAGGIGAFF
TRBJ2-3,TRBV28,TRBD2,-,TGTGCCAGCAGTTTGGCGGGAGGGCCCACAGATACGCAGTATTTT,CASSLAGGPTDTQYF
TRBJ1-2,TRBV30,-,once,TGTGCTGCCCGTGAGGGAGGGTCTAACTATGGCTACACCTTC,CAAREGGSNYGYTF
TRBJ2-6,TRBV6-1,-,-,TGTGCCAGCAGTGAAGCAGGCTCTGGGGCCAACGTCCTGACTTTC,CASSEAGSGANVLTF
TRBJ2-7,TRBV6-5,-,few,TGTGCCAGCAGGGGAACCAGGGAACCCTACGAGCAGTACTTC,CASRGTREPYEQYF
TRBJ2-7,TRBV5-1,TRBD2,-,TGCGCCAGCAGCGGGACTACGCTACAGTACGAGCAGTACTTC,CASSGTTLQYEQYF
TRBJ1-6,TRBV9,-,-,TGTGCCAGCAGCGTAGAGAGTAATTCACCCCTCCACTTT,CASSVESNSPLHF
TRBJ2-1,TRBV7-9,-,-,TGTGCCAGCTCAACTAGCTTCCGTGAGCAGTTCTTC,CASSTSFREQFF
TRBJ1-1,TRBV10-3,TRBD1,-,TGTGCCATCAACGCGGGACAGACGAACACTGAAGCTTTCTTT,CAINAGQTNTEAFF
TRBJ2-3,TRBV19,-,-,TGTGCCAGTAGTATCGGACAGAAGCCAGATACGCAGTATTTT,CASSIGQKPDTQYF
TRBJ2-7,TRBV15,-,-,TGTGCCACCAGCAGAGATGGGCAGGGAACCTACGAGCAGTACTTC,CATSRDGQGTYEQYF
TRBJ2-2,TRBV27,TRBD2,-,TGTGCCAGCAGCGGGGAAGCGGGAGATTCTACCGGGGAGCTGTTTTTT,CASSGEAGDSTGELFF
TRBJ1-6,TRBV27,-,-,TGTGCCAGCACCCCGGGAGGGAGGGCTTCACCCCTCCACTTT,CASTPGGRASPLHF
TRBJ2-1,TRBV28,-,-,TGTGCCAGCAGTGAGGGGACGAGCTCCTACAATGAGCAGTTCTTC,CASSEGTSSYNEQFF
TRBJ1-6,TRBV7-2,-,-,TGTGCCAGCAGCTTAGCGACAGGAGATAATTCACCCCTCCACTTT,CASSLATGDNSPLHF
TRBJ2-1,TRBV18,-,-,TGTGCCAGCTCACCTGAGACGACTAATGAGCAGTTCTTC,CASSPETTNEQFF
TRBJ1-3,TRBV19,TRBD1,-,TGTGCCAGTAGCGACAGGGTTAGTGGAAACACCATATATTTT,CASSDRVSGNTIYF
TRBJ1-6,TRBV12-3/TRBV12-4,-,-,TGTGCCAGCACCCACCGCCGGGGATCACCCCTCCACTTT,CASTHRRGSPLHF
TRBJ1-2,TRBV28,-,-,TGTGCCAGCAGCAAACTGGGCGGACAGAACTATGGCTACACCTTC,CASSKLGGQNYGYTF
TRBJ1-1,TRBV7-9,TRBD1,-,TGTGCCAGCAGCCCCTTACAGGGGAGGGGTCCTGAAGCTTTCTTT,CASSPLQGRGPEAFF
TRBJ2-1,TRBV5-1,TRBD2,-,TGCGCCAGCAGCTTAACCCCCCGACTAGCGGGAGTCTACAATGAGCAGTTCTTC,CASSLTPRLAGVYNEQFF
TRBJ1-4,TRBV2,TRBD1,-,TGTGCCAGCAGGGCTACAGGGGGTTCGGAAAAACTGTTTTTT,CASRATGGSEKLFF